These 20 T cell receptor beta chains came from one sample sequenced in a study of T cell changes during pregnancy in multiple sclerosis. Generated by immunoSEQ multiplex PCR, the TCRdb table keeps only in-frame clones and is missing some. The sample shows 100,000 or so clones, about 92% of them seen only once. The starting material was peripheral blood, obtained after pregnancy. The source is a female donor with multiple sclerosis, enrolled in a pregnancy study.

Only one count was recorded for this clone. The rearrangement links TRBV28 to TRBJ2-5; 9 bases are a match to TRBD1. Germline CDR1 and CDR2: MDHEN and SYDVKM. This CDR3 contains 18 residues. V gave up 3 bases and J gave up 1 base; unmatched junction bases: 12. This chain's CDR3 is CASSFPQGQGPSQETQYF. CDR3 sequence (DNA): TGTGCCAGCAGTTTCCCTCAGGGACAGGGCCCCTCCCAAGAGACCCAGTACTTC.

The chain employs TRBV4-2 and TRBJ2-7; a possible D gene is TRBD1 (6 bases). V lost 0 bases and J lost 2, with 14 bases in between. Germline V gene lookup returns CDR1 LGHNA and CDR2 YNFKEQ. The CDR3 runs to 16 residues. CDR3 sequence reads: CASSQDGTGPAYEQYF. CDR3 sequence (DNA): TGTGCCAGCAGCCAAGATGGCACAGGGCCAGCCTACGAGCAGTACTTC.

There are a few counts of this clone. The CDR3 is CASSSTGGSSPLHF. CDR3 sequence (DNA): TGCGCCAGCAGCTCGACAGGGGGTAGTTCACCCCTCCACTTT. J is TRBJ1-6 and V is TRBV5-1, with TRBD1 identical over 9 bases. Germline values: CDR1 SGHRS, CDR2 YFSETQ. J was trimmed by 9 bases and V by 3 bases; bases with no gene match: 4. This CDR3 has 14 amino acids.

The chain recombines TRBV18 with TRBJ2-1; 7 nucleotides agree with TRBD2. Germline-derived CDR1 and CDR2 are KGHSH and LQKENI. V was pared by 6 bases and J by 0 bases, with 5 bases of the junction left unmatched. This CDR3 has 15 amino acids. The CDR3 loop is CASSALATSYNEQFF. CDR3 nucleotide sequence: TGTGCCAGCTCCGCACTAGCGACCTCCTACAATGAGCAGTTCTTC.

CDR3 residues: CASSQPGHTQETQYF. The CDR3 DNA follows: TGTGCCAGCAGCCAGCCTGGACATACCCAAGAGACCCAGTACTTC. J is TRBJ2-5 and V is TRBV7-9; D might be TRBD1 (5 bases). The V gene lost 5 bases and the J gene lost 1 base, with 14 bases spanning the gap. Looked up from germline, CDR1 is SEHNR and CDR2 is FQNEAQ (reference sequence). The CDR3 is made up of 15 amino acids.

The chain uses TRBV7-9 and TRBJ1-6; 7 bases map to TRBD1. With V trimmed by 1 base and J by 2 bases, 8 bases remained unmatched. This CDR3 is 18 amino acids long. CDR1 SEHNR and CDR2 FQNEAQ come from the germline V gene (reference sequence). The CDR3 nucleotides read TGTGCCAGCAGCTTAGGTTACGGCAGGGGGACCTATAATTCACCCCTCCACTTT. Translating it yields CASSLGYGRGTYNSPLHF. The full variable domain, in which reference TRBV7-9 and TRBJ1-6 provide the parts outside the CDR3, is DTGVSQNPRHKITKRGQNVTFRCDPISEHNRLYWYRQTLGQGPEFLTYFQNEAQLEKSRLLSDRFSAERPKGSFSTLEIQRTEQGDSAMYLCASSLGYGRGTYNSPLHFGNGTRLTVT.

This chain links TRBV7-3 with TRBJ2-2, with TRBD2 as a possible D gene (6 bases). Germline CDR1 reads SGHTA; CDR2 reads FQGTGA. The CDR3 is made up of 15 amino acids. V was clipped by 5 bases and J by 1 base, with 11 bases between them. CDR3 sequence: CASSPAGRNTGELFF. As DNA, the CDR3 is TGTGCCAGCAGCCCCGCGGGACGGAACACCGGGGAGCTGTTTTTT.

J is TRBJ2-3 and V is TRBV6-4; possible D gene TRBD2, 6 bases. CDR3 length: 14 amino acids. Germline V gene sequence: CDR1 MRHNA, CDR2 SNTAGT. The V and J ends lost 3 bases and 6 bases respectively, with 13 bases between them. CDR3 sequence reads: CASSEGLASDTQYF. In DNA form, the CDR3 reads TGTGCCAGCAGTGAAGGGCTAGCGTCGGATACGCAGTATTTT.

This chain connects TRBV5-1 to TRBJ2-7; 8 bases agree with TRBD2. The CDR3 covers 16 residues. The germline V gene encodes CDR1 SGHRS and CDR2 YFSETQ. V was pared by 4 bases and J by 5 bases, with 14 bases of the junction left unmatched. The chain's CDR3 is CASSLTRAGAQHEQYF. The CDR3, as DNA: TGCGCCAGCAGCCTTACACGAGCGGGAGCGCAGCACGAGCAGTACTTC.

The chain has TRBV2 and TRBJ1-2, with 7 bases that match TRBD1. The CDR3 has 11 residues. Trimming at V came to 6 bases and at J to 8 bases, leaving 3 bases not matched to a gene. Germline V gene lookup returns CDR1 SNHLY and CDR2 FYNNEI. The CDR3 DNA follows: TGTGCCAGCAGCACAGGGGACGGCTACACCTTC. It translates to CASSTGDGYTF. The variable domain in full, completed from reference TRBV2 and TRBJ1-2, reads EPEVTQTPSHQVTQMGQEVILRCVPISNHLYFYWYRQILGQKVEFLVSFYNNEISEKSEIFDDQFSVERPDGSNFTLKIRSTKLEDSAMYFCASSTGDGYTFGSGTRLTVV.

This chain joins TRBV5-1 and TRBJ2-7; 11 positions match TRBD1. Per the germline V gene, CDR1 is SGHRS and CDR2 is YFSETQ. V gave up 4 bases and J gave up 3 bases; unmatched junction bases: 6. The CDR3 sequence is 15 residues long. The DNA for the CDR3 is TGCGCCAGCAGCATAGCCGGGACAGGGGGCTACGAGCAGTACTTC. It is translated as CASSIAGTGGYEQYF. Full variable domain (missing parts from reference TRBV5-1 and TRBJ2-7): KAGVTQTPRYLIKTRGQQVTLSCSPISGHRSVSWYQQTPGQGLQFLFEYFSETQRNKGNFPGRFSGRQFSNSRSEMNVSTLELGDSALYLCASSIAGTGGYEQYFGPGTRLTVT.

The J gene is TRBJ2-7, the V gene TRBV29-1; TRBD1 aligns across 7 bases. This CDR3 has 13 residues. CDR1 and CDR2 (germline): SQVTM, ANQGSEA. J was trimmed by 4 bases and V by 2 bases; bases with no gene match: 5. The CDR3 here is CSVEPSTGYEQYF. CDR3 nucleotides: TGCAGCGTTGAACCCTCGACAGGGTACGAGCAGTACTTC.

This clone has more than one count but fewer than ten. The rearrangement links TRBV7-2 to TRBJ2-4, with 11 bases that match TRBD2. The CDR3 length is 15 residues. V gave up 5 bases and J gave up 1 base; unmatched junction bases: 1. Germline V gene data show CDR1 as SGHTA and CDR2 as FQGNSA. The CDR3 DNA sequence: TGTGCCAGCAGCACTAGCGGGAGTGCCAAAAACATTCAGTACTTC. This translates into CASSTSGSAKNIQYF.

As concerns this clone: The junction and the germline gene differ at one end; a read error may be behind it. The chain couples TRBV6-6 to TRBJ2-7; 8 nucleotides line up with TRBD2. Germline V gene sequence: CDR1 MNHNY, CDR2 SVGAGI (reference sequence). The CDR3 runs 14 residues. For the CDR3, the DNA is TGTGCCAGCAGTTACTCAACAACTTCGGGACTAGAAAACTTC. Its protein product is CASSYSTTSGLENF.

The chain recombines TRBV11-3 with TRBJ2-7, with 10 bases identical to TRBD1. The CDR3 has 17 residues. Germline lookup yields CDR1 SGHNT and CDR2 YENEEA. Trimming took 5 bases from V and 3 from J; bases not matched to a gene: 13. CDR3 DNA: TGTGCCAGCAGCGCCCGAGGCATCGGGACAGGGGACTACGAGCAGTACTTC. Its protein product is CASSARGIGTGDYEQYF.

This chain uses TRBV29-1 with TRBJ2-3, with 8 bases aligning to TRBD1. The germline V gene has CDR1 SQVTM and CDR2 ANQGSEA. V gave up 6 bases and J gave up 6 bases; unmatched junction bases: 5. This CDR3 region has 12 residues. The CDR3 region is CSVRTGWDTQYF. CDR3 DNA: TGCAGCGTCCGGACAGGGTGGGATACGCAGTATTTT.

The genes are TRBV28 and TRBJ2-5, with a tentative D call TRBD2 (5 bases). The CDR3 covers 15 residues. Germline CDR1 is MDHEN and CDR2 is SYDVKM. Trimming pared 4 bases from V and 3 bases from J, leaving 15 bases between. The CDR3 is CASSYIRTVKETQYF. The CDR3 nucleotides read TGTGCCAGCAGTTATATCAGGACTGTTAAAGAGACCCAGTACTTC.

This chain connects TRBV19 to TRBJ2-1; 8 positions agree with TRBD1. The germline CDR1 and CDR2 sequences are LNHDA and SQIVND (reference sequence). The V and J ends lost 4 bases and 0 bases, in that order; junction bases with no gene match: 8. The CDR3 is made up of 17 amino acids. The CDR3 DNA follows: TGTGCCAGTAGTACTCGGACAGGGCCTAGCTCCTACAATGAGCAGTTCTTC. Translation gives CASSTRTGPSSYNEQFF.

The gene calls are TRBV10-1 and TRBJ2-7, with no clear D. Between the trimmed V and J ends, which lost 5 bases and 0 bases, there was a span of 5 bases. CDR3 length equals 12 residues. Germline V gives CDR1 WNHNN, CDR2 SYGVQD (reference sequence). Here the CDR3 reads CASSYTSYEQYF. The CDR3 nucleotides read TGCGCCAGCAGTTACACCTCCTACGAGCAGTACTTC.

The chain joins TRBV7-2 to TRBJ1-2; D may be TRBD1 (6 bases). This CDR3 is 15 amino acids long. Per germline, CDR1 SGHTA and CDR2 FQGNSA. V lost 5 bases and J lost 0, with 13 bases in between. CDR3 DNA sequence: TGTGCCAGCAGCACCGACAGGACCTCTAACTATGGCTACACCTTC. As protein: CASSTDRTSNYGYTF. Full variable domain (outside the CDR3, taken from reference TRBV7-2 and TRBJ1-2): GAGVSQSPSNKVTEKGKDVELRCDPISGHTALYWYRQSLGQGLEFLIYFQGNSAPDKSGLPSDRFSAERTGGSVSTLTIQRTQQEDSAVYLCASSTDRTSNYGYTFGSGTRLTVV.